A selection of T cell receptor beta chains follows, all from one sample in a study of CD8+CD57+ T cells in acquired aplastic anemia. TCRdb passed the reads through MiXCR, listing each CDR3 protein once. The data contain 160,000 or so distinct CDR3 sequences, 45% to 50% of them singletons. Source material: sorted CD4+, CD8+, or CD8+CD57+ T cells (not recorded which) from PBMCs. The receptors were sampled from a human donor with aplastic anemia. Both conserved end residues are part of each CDR3.

CDR3aa,v_gene,j_gene
CASSQLPLENTEAFF,TRBV7-2,TRBJ1-1
CASSDRGDEQYF,TRBV2,TRBJ2-7
CSARDSGRGQEETQYF,TRBV20-1,TRBJ2-5
CSAREMGTGTYNEQFF,TRBV20-1,TRBJ2-1
CAISAGDEAFF,TRBV10-3,TRBJ1-1
CASSPEGQREYF,TRBV12-3/TRBV12-4,TRBJ2-1
CASSYPTSEYNEQFF,TRBV6-5,TRBJ2-1
CASSLDGPEQYF,TRBV3-1,TRBJ2-7
CSARDGTGADEQYF,TRBV20-1,TRBJ2-7
CASSEAGPLGTEAFF,TRBV25-1,TRBJ1-1
CASSVKGYSYEQYF,TRBV12-3/TRBV12-4,TRBJ2-7
CASSPGVNEQFF,TRBV7-9,TRBJ2-1
CASGRATNEKLFF,TRBV2,TRBJ1-4
CASSHDGGSDTQYF,TRBV7-3,TRBJ2-3
CASSLDSRTAGSYEQYF,TRBV5-4,TRBJ2-7
CASSVNYGYTF,TRBV9,TRBJ1-2
CASRTSGNHNEQFF,TRBV4-2,TRBJ2-1
CATRGTSSYEQYF,TRBV24-1,TRBJ2-7
CASSQGVVRTTPYEQYF,TRBV4-2,TRBJ2-7
CASSVGVGGRGNIQYF,TRBV4-2,TRBJ2-4
CASSLAEPRGFMNTEAFF,TRBV7-9,TRBJ1-1
CASRQGREKLFF,TRBV7-9,TRBJ1-4
CASSPSGGRYNEQFF,TRBV9,TRBJ2-1
CASSLAGPGQLFF,TRBV12-3/TRBV12-4,TRBJ1-4
CASSYRNTEAFF,TRBV6-5,TRBJ1-1
CASSQGSGWNYGYTF,TRBV7-2,TRBJ1-2
CSVDAGDTDNEQFF,TRBV29-1,TRBJ2-1
CASSEGAGLEQYF,TRBV19,TRBJ2-7
CASSKRVFSVYF,TRBV7-9,TRBJ2-3
CASSTQVFTEAFF,TRBV7-4,TRBJ1-1
CASSMDREEKLFF,TRBV19,TRBJ1-4
CASSASINNEQFF,TRBV7-7,TRBJ2-1
CATGRAGGYNEQFF,TRBV24-1,TRBJ2-1
CASSIGAGFHGYTF,TRBV19,TRBJ1-2
CASSSLGLAGTDTQYF,TRBV12-3/TRBV12-4,TRBJ2-3
CASSSGPNNAGTEAFF,TRBV5-1,TRBJ1-1
CASSQEGGDPGYGYTF,TRBV3-1,TRBJ1-2
CASSEDRGGDEQYF,TRBV10-1,TRBJ2-7
CASTRGLNTEAFF,TRBV27,TRBJ1-1
CASSRDRGQGETQYF,TRBV2,TRBJ2-5
CASSPRQGGSTDTQYF,TRBV11-2,TRBJ2-3
CASSPRGAGGPDTQYF,TRBV14,TRBJ2-3
CASSMGLAGGDNEQFF,TRBV19,TRBJ2-1
CASSGTGGSGGELFF,TRBV19,TRBJ2-2
CASSSDVFGLDSGANVLTF,TRBV5-6,TRBJ2-6
CATSRVAGQGNEKLFF,TRBV15,TRBJ1-4
CASRVKSNTEAFF,TRBV2,TRBJ1-1
CASSLEAINEQFF,TRBV13,TRBJ2-1
CASSEIWSGDAVLTF,TRBV2,TRBJ2-6
CASSHGREREGLSDTQYF,TRBV4-2,TRBJ2-3
CSARLGASAQYF,TRBV20-1,TRBJ2-5